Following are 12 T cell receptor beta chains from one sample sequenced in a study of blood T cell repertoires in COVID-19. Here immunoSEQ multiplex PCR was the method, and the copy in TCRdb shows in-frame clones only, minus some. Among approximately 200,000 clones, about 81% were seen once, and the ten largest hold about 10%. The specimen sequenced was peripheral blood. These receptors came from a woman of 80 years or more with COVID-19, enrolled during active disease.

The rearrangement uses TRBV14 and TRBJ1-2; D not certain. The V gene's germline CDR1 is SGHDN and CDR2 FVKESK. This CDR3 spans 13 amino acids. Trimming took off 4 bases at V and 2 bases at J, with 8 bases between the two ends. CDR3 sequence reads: CASSLDGNYGYTF. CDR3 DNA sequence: TGTGCCAGCAGCCTTGACGGGAACTATGGCTACACCTTC. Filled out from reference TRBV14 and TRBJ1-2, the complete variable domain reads EAGVTQFPSHSVIEKGQTVTLRCDPISGHDNLYWYRRVMGKEIKFLLHFVKESKQDESGMPNNRFLAERTGGTYSTLKVQPAELEDSGVYFCASSLDGNYGYTFGSGTRLTVV.

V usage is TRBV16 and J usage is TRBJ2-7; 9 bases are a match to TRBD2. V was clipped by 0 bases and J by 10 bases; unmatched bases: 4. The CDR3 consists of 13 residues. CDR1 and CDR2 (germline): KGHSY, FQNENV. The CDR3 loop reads CASSQSTGLAQYF. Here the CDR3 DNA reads TGTGCCAGCAGCCAATCCACGGGACTAGCTCAGTACTTC. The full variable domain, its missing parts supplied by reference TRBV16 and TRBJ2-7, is GEEVAQTPKHLVRGEGQKAKLYCAPIKGHSYVFWYQQVLKNEFKFLISFQNENVFDETGMPKERFSAKCLPNSPCSLEIQATKLEDSAVYFCASSQSTGLAQYFGPGTRLTVT.

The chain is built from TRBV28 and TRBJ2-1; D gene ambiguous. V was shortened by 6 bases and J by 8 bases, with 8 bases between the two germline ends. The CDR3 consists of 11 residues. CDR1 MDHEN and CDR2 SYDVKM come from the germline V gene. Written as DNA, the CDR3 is TGTGCCAGCAGCGTTACGGATGAGCAGTTCTTC. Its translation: CASSVTDEQFF.

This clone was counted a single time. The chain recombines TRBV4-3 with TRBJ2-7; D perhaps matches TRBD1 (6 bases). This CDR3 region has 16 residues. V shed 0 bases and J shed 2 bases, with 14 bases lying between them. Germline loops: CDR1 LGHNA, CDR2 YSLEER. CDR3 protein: CASSQDLDSLTYEQYF. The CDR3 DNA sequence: TGCGCCAGCAGCCAAGATCTGGACAGCCTTACCTACGAGCAGTACTTC.

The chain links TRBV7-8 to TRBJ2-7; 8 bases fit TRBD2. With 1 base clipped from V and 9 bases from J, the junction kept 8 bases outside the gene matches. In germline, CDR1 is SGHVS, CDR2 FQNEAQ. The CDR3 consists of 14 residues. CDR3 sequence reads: CASSLGTGGGAQYF. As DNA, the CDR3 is TGTGCCAGCAGCTTAGGAACGGGAGGGGGGGCGCAGTACTTC.

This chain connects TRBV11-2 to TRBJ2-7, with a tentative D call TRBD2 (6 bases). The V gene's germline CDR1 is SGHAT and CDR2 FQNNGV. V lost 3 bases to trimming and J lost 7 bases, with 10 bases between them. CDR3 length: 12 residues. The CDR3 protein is CASSFGGGEQYF. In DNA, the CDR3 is TGTGCCAGCAGCTTCGGGGGAGGTGAGCAGTACTTC.

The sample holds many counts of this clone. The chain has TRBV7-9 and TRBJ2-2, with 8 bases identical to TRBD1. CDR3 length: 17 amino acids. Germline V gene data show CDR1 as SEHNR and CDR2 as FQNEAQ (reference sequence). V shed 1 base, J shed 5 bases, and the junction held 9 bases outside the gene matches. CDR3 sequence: CASSLVAGGAGTGELFF. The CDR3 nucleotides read TGTGCCAGCAGCTTAGTCGCAGGGGGCGCGGGTACCGGGGAGCTGTTTTTT.

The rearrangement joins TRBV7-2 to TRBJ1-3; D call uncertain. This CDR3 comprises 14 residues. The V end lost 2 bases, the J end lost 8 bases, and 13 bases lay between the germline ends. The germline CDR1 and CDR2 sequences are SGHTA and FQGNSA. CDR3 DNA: TGTGCCAGCAGCTTAACACCCCACGGGGACACCATATATTTT. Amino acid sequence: CASSLTPHGDTIYF.

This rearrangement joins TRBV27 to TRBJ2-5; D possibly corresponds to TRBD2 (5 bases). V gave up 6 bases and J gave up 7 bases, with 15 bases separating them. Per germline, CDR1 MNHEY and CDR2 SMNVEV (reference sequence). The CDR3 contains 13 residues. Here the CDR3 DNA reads TGTGCCAGCAGGGTAGCTCAAAGCGGGACCCAGTACTTC. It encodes CASRVAQSGTQYF.

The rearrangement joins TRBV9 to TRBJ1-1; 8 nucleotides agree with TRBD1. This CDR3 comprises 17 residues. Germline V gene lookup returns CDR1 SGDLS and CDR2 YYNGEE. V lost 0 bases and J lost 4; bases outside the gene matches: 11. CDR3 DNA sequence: TGTGCCAGCAGCGTAGCCCCAATTGCCAGGGGGCGCACTGAAGCTTTCTTT. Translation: CASSVAPIARGRTEAFF.

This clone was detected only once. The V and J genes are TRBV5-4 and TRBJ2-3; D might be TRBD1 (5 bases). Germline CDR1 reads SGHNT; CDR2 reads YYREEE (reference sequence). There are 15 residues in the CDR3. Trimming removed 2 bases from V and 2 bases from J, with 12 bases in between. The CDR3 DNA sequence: TGTGCCAGCAGCTTAGATCAGGGTGCCACAGATACGCAGTATTTT. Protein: CASSLDQGATDTQYF.

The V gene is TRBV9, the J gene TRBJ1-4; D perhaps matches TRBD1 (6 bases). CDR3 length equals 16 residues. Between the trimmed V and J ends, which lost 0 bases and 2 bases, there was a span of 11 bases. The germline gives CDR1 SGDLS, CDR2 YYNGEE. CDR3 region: CASSVGGTSTNEKLFF. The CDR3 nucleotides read TGTGCCAGCAGCGTAGGGGGGACAAGCACTAATGAAAAACTGTTTTTT.